These 29 T cell receptor beta chains share one sample of origin, sequenced in a study of identical twins (TCRdb year 2016). Library construction relied on 5' RACE. Sequencing was performed on an Illumina HiSeq 2000. The public reads were quality trimmed at Q25 with fastp and then assembled into clones with MiXCR by TCRdb, keeping productive beta chains. Each entry is one CDR3 protein sequence, shown with its most common DNA and genes. For this sample the table gives roughly 690,000 distinct CDR3 sequences, of which less than 25% were detected only once. The ten largest clones represent 4.3% of the sample. These data also formed part of another study, on T cells expressing NK-cell markers.

The sample consisted of PBMCs. All receptors derive from a woman aged 18-29 years in good health.

The chain is built from TRBV9 and TRBJ2-1; possible D gene TRBD2, 5 bases. V lost 4 bases to trimming and J lost 0 bases, with 11 bases between them. The CDR3 is 15 residues long. Germline V gene lookup returns CDR1 SGDLS and CDR2 YYNGEE. The CDR3: CASSHQGSSYNEQFF. For the CDR3, the DNA is TGTGCCAGCAGCCACCAAGGGAGCTCCTACAATGAGCAGTTCTTC. The full variable domain, its missing parts supplied by reference TRBV9 and TRBJ2-1, is DSGVTQTPKHLITATGQRVTLRCSPRSGDLSVYWYQQSLDQGLQFLIQYYNGEERAKGNILERFSAQQFPDLHSELNLSSLELGDSALYFCASSHQGSSYNEQFFGPGTRLTVL.

This clonotype was counted only a few times. V and J are TRBV15 and TRBJ2-7, with 10 positions matching TRBD2. Germline V CDR1 and CDR2: LNHNV, YYDKDF (reference sequence). Losses at the gene ends were 3 bases for V and 6 bases for J; bases not matched to a gene: 5. This CDR3 contains 14 residues. CDR3 nucleotide sequence: TGTGCCACCAGCAGTGGGACTAGCGTCCTCGAGCAGTACTTC. This encodes CATSSGTSVLEQYF.

The V call is TRBV5-1, the J call TRBJ2-1; no clear D. Trimming cost V 2 bases and J 0 bases, with 3 bases left between them. The CDR3 sequence is 13 residues long. The germline gives CDR1 SGHRS, CDR2 YFSETQ. The CDR3 region is CASSFVSYNEQFF. The CDR3 region has the DNA TGCGCCAGCAGCTTTGTCTCCTACAATGAGCAGTTCTTC.

The chain links TRBV27 to TRBJ2-7; D is possibly TRBD1 (5 bases). V was trimmed by 6 bases and J by 3 bases, leaving 15 bases between them. Per germline, CDR1 MNHEY and CDR2 SMNVEV (reference sequence). CDR3 length: 14 residues. CDR3: CASRRTTDSYEQYF. The CDR3 DNA reads TGTGCCAGCAGACGCACGACCGACAGCTACGAGCAGTACTTC.

The rearrangement joins TRBV7-2 to TRBJ1-1; TRBD1 agrees at 8 bases. The CDR3 totals 11 residues. Germline V gene lookup returns CDR1 SGHTA and CDR2 FQGNSA. Losses at the gene ends were 3 bases for V and 9 bases for J; bases not matched to a gene: 0. The CDR3 here is CASSFRGQAFF. CDR3 in DNA: TGTGCCAGCAGCTTCAGGGGGCAAGCTTTCTTT. The full variable domain, in which reference TRBV7-2 and TRBJ1-1 provide the parts outside the CDR3, is GAGVSQSPSNKVTEKGKDVELRCDPISGHTALYWYRQSLGQGLEFLIYFQGNSAPDKSGLPSDRFSAERTGGSVSTLTIQRTQQEDSAVYLCASSFRGQAFFGQGTRLTVV.

This chain links TRBV6-6 with TRBJ2-2; 8 nucleotides agree with TRBD1. J lost 6 bases, V lost 7 bases, and 4 bases had no gene match. The germline V gene encodes CDR1 MNHNY and CDR2 SVGAGI (reference sequence). This CDR3 contains 13 residues. CDR3 residues: CASILGQAGELFF. The CDR3 bases are TGTGCCAGCATCCTGGGACAGGCCGGGGAGCTGTTTTTT.

This clonotype came up a few times. The chain couples TRBV7-2 to TRBJ2-3; D gene uncertain. The CDR3 is made up of 15 amino acids. The V gene's germline CDR1 is SGHTA and CDR2 FQGNSA. V was clipped by 5 bases and J by 5 bases, with 17 bases between them. Here the CDR3 DNA reads TGTGCCAGCAGCCTCCGTTCGGTCGCGATAGATACGCAGTATTTT. This gives the protein CASSLRSVAIDTQYF.

This sequence joins TRBV29-1 and TRBJ2-1, with D tentatively TRBD1 (7 bases). Germline CDR1 and CDR2: SQVTM and ANQGSEA. Trimming left V 2 bases short and J 7 bases short, with 9 bases between. The CDR3 runs 12 residues. The chain's CDR3 is CSVEPGGNEQFF. As DNA, the CDR3 is TGCAGCGTTGAACCAGGGGGGAATGAGCAGTTCTTC.

This rearrangement joins TRBV12-3 or TRBV12-4 to TRBJ2-3, with D perhaps TRBD2 (5 bases). The CDR3 has 15 amino acids. V was clipped by 4 bases and J by 5 bases, with 16 bases between them. The CDR3 is CASSSMGREKDTQYF. CDR3 DNA sequence: TGTGCCAGCAGTTCAATGGGAAGGGAGAAAGATACGCAGTATTTT.

In this sample, this clonotype turned up a few times. The rearrangement uses TRBV9 and TRBJ2-2; D unresolved. The CDR3 totals 14 residues. The V end lost 5 bases, the J end lost 3 bases, and 11 bases lay between the germline ends. The germline V gene encodes CDR1 SGDLS and CDR2 YYNGEE. The CDR3 region has the DNA TGTGCCAGCAGTTTTACTACCTACACCGGGGAGCTGTTTTTT. Protein product: CASSFTTYTGELFF. Full variable domain (outside the CDR3, taken from reference TRBV9 and TRBJ2-2): DSGVTQTPKHLITATGQRVTLRCSPRSGDLSVYWYQQSLDQGLQFLIQYYNGEERAKGNILERFSAQQFPDLHSELNLSSLELGDSALYFCASSFTTYTGELFFGEGSRLTVL.

The sample holds a few counts of this clonotype. V gene TRBV5-5 combines with J gene TRBJ2-7, with 7 bases identical to TRBD2. With 0 bases clipped from V and 0 bases from J, the junction kept 9 bases outside the gene matches. This CDR3 region has 17 residues. CDR1 is SGHKS and CDR2 is YYEKEE in the germline V gene (reference sequence). This CDR3 is CASSLERLGGSSYEQYF. DNA for the CDR3: TGTGCCAGCAGCTTGGAAAGGTTGGGGGGGAGCTCCTACGAGCAGTACTTC.

This clonotype was observed a few times. The V and J genes are TRBV7-9 and TRBJ2-7; D is uncertain. Germline V gives CDR1 SEHNR, CDR2 FQNEAQ (reference sequence). The CDR3 consists of 15 residues. V lost 5 bases to trimming and J lost 6 bases, with 20 bases between them. CDR3 loop: CASSHSPKSLFEQYF. DNA for the CDR3: TGTGCCAGCAGCCATTCTCCGAAATCCCTCTTCGAGCAGTACTTC.

The CDR3 spells CASRLGGVETQYF. CDR3 sequence (DNA): TGTGCCAGCAGACTCGGGGGGGTAGAGACCCAGTACTTC. The chain is built from TRBV12-3 or TRBV12-4 and TRBJ2-5, with 8 bases aligning to TRBD2. This CDR3 has 13 amino acids. V was clipped by 6 bases and J by 4 bases; unmatched bases: 4.

In this sample, this clonotype turned up once. The chain employs TRBV7-4 and TRBJ2-1, with TRBD2 matching 7 bases. V shed 2 bases, J shed 5 bases, and the junction held 18 bases outside the gene matches. From germline, CDR1 is SGHVT and CDR2 SQSDAQ. CDR3 length: 19 amino acids. CDR3 bases: TGTGCCAGCAGCTTAACCTTCGGAGCCGCGGGGGAAAGTCACAATGAGCAGTTCTTC. Amino acid sequence: CASSLTFGAAGESHNEQFF.

The rearrangement links TRBV7-8 to TRBJ2-7; tentatively, D is TRBD1 (5 bases). This CDR3 region has 16 residues. Germline values: CDR1 SGHVS, CDR2 FQNEAQ. V lost 3 bases and J 0 bases, leaving 15 bases between the germline ends. Here the CDR3 reads CASSFLGRLNSYEQYF. The CDR3 DNA follows: TGTGCCAGCAGCTTTTTGGGGCGGCTAAACTCCTACGAGCAGTACTTC. The full variable domain, rest sourced from reference TRBV7-8 and TRBJ2-7, is GAGVSQSPRYKVAKRGQDVALRCDPISGHVSLFWYQQALGQGPEFLTYFQNEAQLDKSGLPSDRFFAERPEGSVSTLKIQRTQQEDSAVYLCASSFLGRLNSYEQYFGPGTRLTVT.

The chain employs TRBV20-1 and TRBJ2-2; perhaps TRBD1 as D (6 bases). The CDR3 spans 13 residues. The V gene's germline CDR1 is DFQATT and CDR2 SNEGSKA (reference sequence). Trimming stripped 3 bases from V and 5 bases from J, with 10 bases between. The CDR3 is CSARGRGTGELFF. CDR3 DNA sequence: TGCAGTGCTAGGGGCAGGGGAACCGGGGAGCTGTTTTTT.

The V and J genes are TRBV29-1 and TRBJ2-1, with 11 positions matching TRBD1. V lost 7 bases, J lost 9 bases, and 5 bases stayed unmatched. This CDR3 has 12 amino acids. Germline CDR1 SQVTM, CDR2 ANQGSEA. The CDR3 reads CSAGQGATEQFF. DNA for the CDR3: TGCAGCGCCGGACAGGGGGCCACTGAGCAGTTCTTC.

This rearrangement joins TRBV6-2 or TRBV6-3 to TRBJ2-7; 7 bases match TRBD2. The CDR3 contains 15 residues. Looked up from germline, CDR1 is MNHEY and CDR2 is SVGEGT. After removal of 4 bases from V and 6 bases from J, the junction contained 12 bases not matched to a gene. The CDR3 region is CASSWDKREVFEQYF. The CDR3 DNA is TGTGCCAGCAGTTGGGATAAGCGGGAAGTTTTCGAGCAGTACTTC.

This clonotype was picked up a small number of times. The genes are TRBV7-9 and TRBJ1-5; D not certain. Germline V lookup: CDR1 SEHNR, CDR2 FQNEAQ (reference sequence). V was shortened by 2 bases and J by 0 bases, with 14 bases between the two germline ends. This CDR3 region has 17 residues. The CDR3 sequence is CASSLIARMNSNQPQHF. The CDR3 region has the DNA TGTGCCAGCAGCTTAATCGCCAGGATGAATAGCAATCAGCCCCAGCATTTT. Looking up the rest from reference TRBV7-9 and TRBJ1-5 gives the full variable domain: DTGVSQNPRHKITKRGQNVTFRCDPISEHNRLYWYRQTLGQGPEFLTYFQNEAQLEKSRLLSDRFSAERPKGSFSTLEIQRTEQGDSAMYLCASSLIARMNSNQPQHFGDGTRLSIL.

This clonotype has just a few counts. V is TRBV12-3 or TRBV12-4 and J is TRBJ2-6, with D unresolved. This CDR3 is built from 17 residues. V shed 4 bases and J shed 0 bases, with 13 bases lying between them. The CDR3 sequence: CASSSRLRGSGANVLTF. CDR3 in DNA: TGTGCCAGCAGTTCCCGACTCCGAGGCTCTGGGGCCAACGTCCTGACTTTC.

This chain connects TRBV3-1 to TRBJ2-1; D remains ambiguous. Germline CDR1 LGHDT, CDR2 YNNKEL (reference sequence). The ends were cut back, 1 base at V and 3 bases at J, with 16 bases in the middle. This CDR3 region has 17 residues. As DNA, the CDR3 is TGTGCCAGCAGCCAAGCCACCCTTTGGCCTAGCTACAATGAGCAGTTCTTC. It encodes CASSQATLWPSYNEQFF.

The sample holds a few counts of this clonotype. This chain connects TRBV12-3 or TRBV12-4 to TRBJ2-1; 11 positions match TRBD2. This CDR3 region has 16 residues. The junction had 14 bases not matched to a gene; V was cut back by 10 bases and J by 6 bases. CDR3 nucleotide sequence: TGTGCCACCATAGAGGGGATAGCGGGGGGGCTCAATGAGCAGTTCTTC. Protein: CATIEGIAGGLNEQFF.

This sequence joins TRBV5-1 and TRBJ2-2; 11 bases match TRBD1. The J segment lost 4 bases and the V segment lost 3 bases, leaving 5 bases of the junction unmatched. Looked up from germline, CDR1 is SGHRS and CDR2 is YFSETQ. The CDR3 totals 16 residues. The CDR3 region is CASSSGDRGSTGELFF. In DNA form, the CDR3 reads TGCGCCAGCAGCTCCGGGGACAGGGGGTCCACCGGGGAGCTGTTTTTT.

V is TRBV20-1 and J is TRBJ2-1; perhaps TRBD2 as D (5 bases). Germline values: CDR1 DFQATT, CDR2 SNEGSKA (reference sequence). The CDR3 length is 15 residues. V was pared by 6 bases and J by 0 bases, with 15 bases between. CDR3 residues: CSASRAVSSYNEQFF. In nucleotides, the CDR3 is TGCAGTGCGTCCCGAGCGGTGAGCTCCTACAATGAGCAGTTCTTC.

This clonotype was seen a handful of times. This sequence joins TRBV5-5 and TRBJ2-1; possibly TRBD2 for D (5 bases). This CDR3 comprises 12 residues. V lost 4 bases and J lost 10, with 12 bases in between. CDR1 is SGHKS and CDR2 is YYEKEE in the germline V gene (reference sequence). Written as DNA, the CDR3 is TGTGCCAGCAGCACCTTAGCGTACGAGCAGTTCTTC. Encoded protein: CASSTLAYEQFF. Variable domain in full (rest from reference TRBV5-5 and TRBJ2-1): DAGVTQSPTHLIKTRGQQVTLRCSPISGHKSVSWYQQVLGQGPQFIFQYYEKEERGRGNFPDRFSARQFPNYSSELNVNALLLGDSALYLCASSTLAYEQFFGPGTRLTVL.

This clonotype was detected many times. This chain connects TRBV7-8 to TRBJ1-1, with D tentatively TRBD1 (5 bases). With 4 bases removed from V and 4 bases from J, the gap between germline ends came to 16 bases. Germline V CDR1 and CDR2: SGHVS, FQNEAQ. The CDR3 is 15 amino acids. Here the CDR3 DNA reads TGTGCCAGCAGCTCCCAAGTGGTGGGGGTCACTGAAGCTTTCTTT. As protein: CASSSQVVGVTEAFF.

The table lists this clonotype with many counts. The gene calls are TRBV20-1 and TRBJ2-1; D is undetermined. V was shortened by 1 base and J by 4 bases, with 17 bases between the two germline ends. The CDR3 spans 16 residues. CDR1 is DFQATT and CDR2 is SNEGSKA in the germline V gene (reference sequence). Written as DNA, the CDR3 is TGCAGTGCTAGAGTCCCTTCGGCGCAGGCGTACAATGAGCAGTTCTTC. It specifies CSARVPSAQAYNEQFF.

The CDR3 DNA sequence: TGTGCCAGCAGTTACTCAGAGAGGGGCACTGAAGCTTTCTTT. This gives the protein CASSYSERGTEAFF. V and J are TRBV6-5 and TRBJ1-1; weak D call: TRBD1 (5 bases). The CDR3 sequence is 14 residues long. With 0 bases removed from V and 4 bases from J, the gap between germline ends came to 9 bases. Germline values: CDR1 MNHEY, CDR2 SVGAGI.

The chain couples TRBV5-1 to TRBJ2-5; D possibly corresponds to TRBD1 (5 bases). This CDR3 is built from 15 residues. Germline values: CDR1 SGHRS, CDR2 YFSETQ. Between the trimmed V and J ends, which lost 4 bases and 3 bases, there was a span of 16 bases. CDR3 amino acids: CASSPSTVFEETQYF. Here the CDR3 DNA reads TGCGCCAGCAGCCCTTCGACAGTCTTCGAAGAGACCCAGTACTTC.